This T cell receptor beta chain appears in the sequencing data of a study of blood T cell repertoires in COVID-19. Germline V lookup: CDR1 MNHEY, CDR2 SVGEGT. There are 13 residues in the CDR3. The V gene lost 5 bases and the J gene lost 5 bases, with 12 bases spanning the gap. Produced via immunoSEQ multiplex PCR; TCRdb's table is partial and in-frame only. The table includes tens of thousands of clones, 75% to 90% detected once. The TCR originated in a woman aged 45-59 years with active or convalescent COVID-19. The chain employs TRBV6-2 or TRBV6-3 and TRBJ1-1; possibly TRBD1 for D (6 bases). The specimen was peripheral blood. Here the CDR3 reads CASSSSGVTEAFF. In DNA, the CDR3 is TGTGCCAGCAGTAGCTCAGGGGTTACTGAAGCTTTCTTT.